The 2 T cell receptor beta chains reported below all come from one sample, sequenced in a study of cytomegalovirus exposure and HLA in healthy donors. PCR amplification relied on 60 Vbeta primers (plus 13 Jbeta primers). Sequencing used immunoSEQ multiplex PCR; TCRdb keeps in-frame clones, though not all of them. The sample records 150,000 to 200,000 clones, 77% being singletons. Sequencing was performed on PBMCs. These receptors were obtained from a woman aged 35 to 49 in good health and CMV-seropositive.

This chain connects TRBV2 to TRBJ1-1; 7 nucleotides match TRBD1. V dropped 0 bases and J dropped 1; count of bases not matched to a gene: 11. The CDR3 has 18 amino acids. The germline V gene encodes CDR1 SNHLY and CDR2 FYNNEI. In DNA, the CDR3 is TGTGCCAGCAGTGAAGCGGGGATATCCGGGACAGCGAACACTGAAGCTTTCTTT. It specifies CASSEAGISGTANTEAFF.

The chain links TRBV6-5 to TRBJ1-2, with D unclear. The CDR3 spans 14 residues. The V and J ends lost 2 bases and 3 bases respectively, with 10 bases between them. The germline V gene has CDR1 MNHEY and CDR2 SVGAGI. The CDR3 nucleotides read TGTGCCAGCAGTTACGTCCCGAGGGACTATGGCTACACCTTC. Its protein is CASSYVPRDYGYTF.